This T cell receptor beta chain was profiled in a study of shared clonotypes between healthy human individuals. Findings and limits, study-wide: Naive subsets typically showed greater estimated richness than memory subsets.

Clones were read by immunoSEQ multiplex PCR, and TCRdb kept only the in-frame ones, dropping some. The sample holds under 1,100,000 clones, 78% seen once. Adult donors, all healthy and HIV-negative, had no recent acute infections or vaccinations. The table lists this clone with many counts. Antigen specificity is unknown. The sequence came from a man between 18 and 35 years old in good health. Some clones in this sample may be carry-over from other donors' samples. Sequences were obtained from memory CD4+ T cells from PBMCs. Subset defined: CD45RA-negative fraction.

In DNA, the CDR3 is TGTGCCAGCAGCTTGGGAGGCACTGATCAGCCCCAGCATTTT. The encoded protein is CASSLGGTDQPQHF. The rearrangement links TRBV5-4 to TRBJ1-5; D is undetermined. The CDR3 is 14 residues long. The ends were cut back, 0 bases at V and 5 bases at J, with 9 bases in the middle. Germline lookup yields CDR1 SGHNT and CDR2 YYREEE (reference sequence).